This is a list of T cell receptor beta chains from one sample in a study of blood T cell repertoires in COVID-19. Sequencing used immunoSEQ multiplex PCR; TCRdb keeps in-frame clones, though not all of them. The table has nearly 350,000 clones, under 95% seen once. Sequenced: peripheral blood. These receptors were obtained from a woman in her late teens or twenties who had recovered from COVID-19. The CDR3 runs from the conserved cysteine through the conserved F or W. Each record gives: CDR3 protein, V gene, J gene, clone size. A clone size is listed for some rows: how often the clone was seen (once, few, many), or a class if it is expanded.

CDR3: CASSTRTGRNSPLHF; V: TRBV6-5; J: TRBJ1-6; size: -
CDR3: CASSHGTGVTEAFF; V: TRBV6-6; J: TRBJ1-1; size: -
CDR3: CSVEGVQGAYNEQFF; V: TRBV29-1; J: TRBJ2-1; size: -
CDR3: CASNLGLAVMYEQFF; V: TRBV5-1; J: TRBJ2-1; size: -
CDR3: CASRTPAQALHTEAFF; V: TRBV21-1; J: TRBJ1-1; size: -
CDR3: CSVGRGSNEKLFF; V: TRBV29-1; J: TRBJ1-4; size: -
CDR3: CASSVESGNTEAFF; V: TRBV9; J: TRBJ1-1; size: -
CDR3: CASSYTGGNTEAFF; V: TRBV19; J: TRBJ1-1; size: -
CDR3: CASRTSGYTDTQYF; V: TRBV6-5; J: TRBJ2-3; size: -
CDR3: CASSPIQGSNQPQHF; V: TRBV7-2; J: TRBJ1-5; size: -
CDR3: CATSRDRRTGGYGYTF; V: TRBV15; J: TRBJ1-2; size: -
CDR3: CASSLDPVRGLNYGYTF; V: TRBV5-1; J: TRBJ1-2; size: -
CDR3: CATSSRLAGHNEQFF; V: TRBV24-1; J: TRBJ2-1; size: -
CDR3: CAIRSVVKTVNEQFF; V: TRBV6-5; J: TRBJ2-1; size: once
CDR3: CASSLEGANYGYTF; V: TRBV5-1; J: TRBJ1-2; size: -
CDR3: CASSRRGTGLYNEQFF; V: TRBV14; J: TRBJ2-1; size: -
CDR3: CASSRGEGLYNEQFF; V: TRBV4-1; J: TRBJ2-1; size: -
CDR3: CASSPRFGQGGTDTQYF; V: TRBV11-3; J: TRBJ2-3; size: -
CDR3: CASSHVIGQGRSPLHF; V: TRBV3-1/TRBV3-2; J: TRBJ1-6; size: -
CDR3: CASSPESSGIGSPLHF; V: TRBV7-2; J: TRBJ1-6; size: -
CDR3: CASSGGQRPDTQYF; V: TRBV9; J: TRBJ2-3; size: -
CDR3: CASSGGLGNQPQHF; V: TRBV28; J: TRBJ1-5; size: -
CDR3: CASSGSGPDGYTF; V: TRBV7-6; J: TRBJ1-2; size: -
CDR3: CSVSGAQETQYF; V: TRBV29-1; J: TRBJ2-5; size: -
CDR3: CASSPDSYTEAFF; V: TRBV5-6; J: TRBJ1-1; size: -
CDR3: CASSLQSGNYGYTF; V: TRBV5-5; J: TRBJ1-2; size: -
CDR3: CASARQGMNTEAFF; V: TRBV5-1; J: TRBJ1-1; size: -
CDR3: CASSLTSGRANTQYF; V: TRBV27; J: TRBJ2-3; size: -
CDR3: CASSRTPGINYGYTF; V: TRBV6-5; J: TRBJ1-2; size: once
CDR3: CASSDKGQGPYGYTF; V: TRBV2; J: TRBJ1-2; size: -
CDR3: CASSELGSGTDTQYF; V: TRBV25-1; J: TRBJ2-3; size: -
CDR3: CASSWGLAGSNTDTQYF; V: TRBV7-2; J: TRBJ2-3; size: -
CDR3: CASRTPGLGGRGYTF; V: TRBV6-5; J: TRBJ1-2; size: -
CDR3: CASSQQFSNQPQHF; V: TRBV6-2/TRBV6-3; J: TRBJ1-5; size: -
CDR3: CASSRTSGDYNEQFF; V: TRBV6-5; J: TRBJ2-1; size: -
CDR3: CSVRGLFSDTQYF; V: TRBV29-1; J: TRBJ2-3; size: -
CDR3: CASSGLATYNEQFF; V: TRBV13; J: TRBJ2-1; size: -
CDR3: CASSKDRTVGLKNTEAFF; V: TRBV21-1; J: TRBJ1-1; size: -
CDR3: CASGPWIGNTIYF; V: TRBV6-5; J: TRBJ1-3; size: -
CDR3: CASSSRQVGGHSFF; V: TRBV7-2; J: TRBJ2-1; size: -
CDR3: CASSSQGIYGYTF; V: TRBV7-8; J: TRBJ1-2; size: -
CDR3: CASGFAGSYQPQHF; V: TRBV12-5; J: TRBJ1-5; size: -
CDR3: CASSTGTGNTEAFF; V: TRBV19; J: TRBJ1-1; size: -